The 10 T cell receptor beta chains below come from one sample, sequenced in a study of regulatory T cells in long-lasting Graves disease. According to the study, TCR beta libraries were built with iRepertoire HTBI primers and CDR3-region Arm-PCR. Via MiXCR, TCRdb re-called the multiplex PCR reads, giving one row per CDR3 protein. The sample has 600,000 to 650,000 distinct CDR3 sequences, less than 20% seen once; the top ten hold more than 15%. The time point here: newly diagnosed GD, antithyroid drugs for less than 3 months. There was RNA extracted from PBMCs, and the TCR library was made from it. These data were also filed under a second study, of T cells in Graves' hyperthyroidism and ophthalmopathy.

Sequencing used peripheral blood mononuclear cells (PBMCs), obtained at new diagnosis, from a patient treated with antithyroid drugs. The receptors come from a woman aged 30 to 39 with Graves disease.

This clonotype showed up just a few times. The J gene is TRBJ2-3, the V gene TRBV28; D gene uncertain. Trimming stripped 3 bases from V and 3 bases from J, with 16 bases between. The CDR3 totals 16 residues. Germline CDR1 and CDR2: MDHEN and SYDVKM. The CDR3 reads CASSLQLGAKTDTQYF. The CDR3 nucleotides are TGTGCCAGCAGTTTGCAGCTAGGAGCAAAAACAGATACGCAGTATTTT.

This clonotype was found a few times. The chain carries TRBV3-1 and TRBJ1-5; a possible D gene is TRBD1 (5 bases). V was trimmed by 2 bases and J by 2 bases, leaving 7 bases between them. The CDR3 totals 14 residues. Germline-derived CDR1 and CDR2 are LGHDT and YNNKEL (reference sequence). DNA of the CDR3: TGTGCCAGCAGCCAAAGCAGGGGCAATCAGCCCCAGCATTTT. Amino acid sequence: CASSQSRGNQPQHF.

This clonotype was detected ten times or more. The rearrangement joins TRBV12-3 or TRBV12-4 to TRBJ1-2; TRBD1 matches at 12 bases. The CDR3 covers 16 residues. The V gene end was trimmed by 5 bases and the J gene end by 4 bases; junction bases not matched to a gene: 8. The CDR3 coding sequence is TGTGCCAGCAGTCTCCGGGACAGGGGGCGCAGCTATGGCTACACCTTC. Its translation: CASSLRDRGRSYGYTF.

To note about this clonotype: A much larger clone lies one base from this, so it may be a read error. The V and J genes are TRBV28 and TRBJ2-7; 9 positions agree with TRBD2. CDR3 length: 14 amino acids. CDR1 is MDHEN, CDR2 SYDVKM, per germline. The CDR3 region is CASLDLAGSCEQYF. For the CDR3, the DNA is TGTGCCAGCCTTGACCTAGCGGGATCCTGCGAGCAGTACTTC.

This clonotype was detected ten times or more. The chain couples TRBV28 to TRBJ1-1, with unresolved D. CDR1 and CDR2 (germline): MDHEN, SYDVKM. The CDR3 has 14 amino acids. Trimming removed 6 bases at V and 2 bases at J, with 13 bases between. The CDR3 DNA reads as TGTGCCAGCAGGACGTCGGGGATTAACACTGAAGCTTTCTTT. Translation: CASRTSGINTEAFF.

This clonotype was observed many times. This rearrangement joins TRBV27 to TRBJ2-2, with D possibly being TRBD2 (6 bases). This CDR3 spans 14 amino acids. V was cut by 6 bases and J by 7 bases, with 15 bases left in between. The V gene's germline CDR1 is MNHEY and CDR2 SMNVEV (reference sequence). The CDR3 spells CASSLLAGSGELFF. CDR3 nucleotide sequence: TGTGCCAGCAGCCTGCTCGCGGGAAGCGGGGAGCTGTTTTTT.

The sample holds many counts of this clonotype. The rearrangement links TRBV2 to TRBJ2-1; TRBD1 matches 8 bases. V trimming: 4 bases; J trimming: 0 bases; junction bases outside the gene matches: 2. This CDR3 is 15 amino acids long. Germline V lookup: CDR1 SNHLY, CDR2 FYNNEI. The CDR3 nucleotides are TGTGCCAGCAGTGCAACAGGGGGCTCCTACAATGAGCAGTTCTTC. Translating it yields CASSATGGSYNEQFF.

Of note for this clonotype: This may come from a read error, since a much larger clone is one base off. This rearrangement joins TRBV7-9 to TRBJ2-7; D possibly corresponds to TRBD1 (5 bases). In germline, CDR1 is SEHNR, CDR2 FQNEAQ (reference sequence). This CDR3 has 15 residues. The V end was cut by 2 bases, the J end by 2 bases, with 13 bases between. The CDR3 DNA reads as TGTGCCAGCAGCTTACTCAGCCAGGGTCCCTACGAGCAGTACTTC. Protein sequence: CASSLLSQGPYEQYF.

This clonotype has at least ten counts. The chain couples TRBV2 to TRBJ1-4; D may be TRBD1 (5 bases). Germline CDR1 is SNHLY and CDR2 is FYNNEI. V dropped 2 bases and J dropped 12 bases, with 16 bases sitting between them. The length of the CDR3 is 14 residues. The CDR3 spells CASSERGLVLELFF. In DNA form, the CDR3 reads TGTGCCAGCAGTGAAAGGGGTTTAGTTTTGGAACTGTTTTTT. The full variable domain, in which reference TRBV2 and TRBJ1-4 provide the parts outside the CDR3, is EPEVTQTPSHQVTQMGQEVILRCVPISNHLYFYWYRQILGQKVEFLVSFYNNEISEKSEIFDDQFSVERPDGSNFTLKIRSTKLEDSAMYFCASSERGLVLELFFGSGTQLSVL.

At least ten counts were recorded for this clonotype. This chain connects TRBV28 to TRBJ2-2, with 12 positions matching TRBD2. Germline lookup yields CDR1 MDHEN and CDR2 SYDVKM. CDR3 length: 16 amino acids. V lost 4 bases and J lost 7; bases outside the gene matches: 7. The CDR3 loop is CASSSPTSGSFGELFF. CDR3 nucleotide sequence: TGTGCCAGCAGTTCTCCGACTAGCGGGAGTTTCGGGGAGCTGTTTTTT.